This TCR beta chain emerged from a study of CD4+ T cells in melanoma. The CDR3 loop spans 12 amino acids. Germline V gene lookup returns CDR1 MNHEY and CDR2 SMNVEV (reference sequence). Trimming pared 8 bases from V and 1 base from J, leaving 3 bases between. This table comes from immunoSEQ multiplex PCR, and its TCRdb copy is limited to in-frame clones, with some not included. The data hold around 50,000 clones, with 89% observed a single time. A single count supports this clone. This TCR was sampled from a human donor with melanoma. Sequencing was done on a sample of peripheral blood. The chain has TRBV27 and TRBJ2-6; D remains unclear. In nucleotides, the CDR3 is TGTGCCAGCGGATCTGGGGCCAACGTCCTGACTTTC. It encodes CASGSGANVLTF.